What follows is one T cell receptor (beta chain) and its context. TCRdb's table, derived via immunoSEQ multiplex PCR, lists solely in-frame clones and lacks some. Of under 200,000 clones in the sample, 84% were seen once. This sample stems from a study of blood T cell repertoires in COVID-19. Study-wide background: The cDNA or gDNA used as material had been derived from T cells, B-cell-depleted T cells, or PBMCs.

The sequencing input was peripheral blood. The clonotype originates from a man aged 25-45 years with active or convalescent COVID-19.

CDR3 DNA sequence: TGTGCCAGCAGTTTAGGACAGGTCTACGAGCAGTACGTC. Encoded protein: CASSLGQVYEQYV. J is TRBJ2-7 and V is TRBV12-3 or TRBV12-4; D might be TRBD1 (6 bases). The CDR3 spans 13 residues. Deletions cut 1 base from V and 3 bases from J, with 7 bases between.